The clone carrying this T cell receptor beta chain was seen a few times. The CDR3 loop spans 16 amino acids. The V segment lost 2 bases and the J segment 3 bases; nucleotides outside the gene matches: 5. Germline-derived CDR1 and CDR2 are MNHEY and SVGEGT. This sample is part of a study of blood T cell repertoires in COVID-19. Authors' analysis steps: Researchers report that nucleated cell counts were estimated from reference gene primer amplification. Sequencing used immunoSEQ multiplex PCR; TCRdb keeps in-frame clones, though not all of them. The V and J calls and clone size come from that table; D and trimming were worked out from the DNA. The table shows over 250,000 clones, with almost 85% occurring only once.

This receptor was obtained from a man in his fifties with active or convalescent COVID-19. The V call is TRBV6-2 or TRBV6-3, the J call TRBJ2-1; 9 positions match TRBD2. Sequencing was performed on peripheral blood. In DNA, the CDR3 is TGTGCCAGCAGTTACGACGCGGGAGGGGGCTACAATGAGCAGTTCTTC. It specifies CASSYDAGGGYNEQFF.